One and the same sample provided the 10 T cell receptor beta chains below, sequenced in a study of OX40 agonist ivuxolimab in advanced cancers. TCRdb's copy holds only in-frame clones and misses some; the assay was immunoSEQ multiplex PCR. The sample lists approximately 99,000 clones; less than 95% were seen once. The sequencing used CD4+ or CD8+ T cells sorted from blood, collected in a trial of the OX40 agonist ivuxolimab. The receptors come from an adult with an advanced solid tumor such as melanoma, head and neck, liver or kidney cancer.

The CDR3 protein is CVSGGAYGYTF. CDR3 bases: TGTGTAAGCGGAGGGGCCTATGGCTACACCTTC. J is TRBJ1-2 and V is TRBV10-3; tentative D call: TRBD1 (5 bases). Germline CDR1 ENHRY, CDR2 SYGVKD. The CDR3 runs 11 residues.

The CDR3 DNA follows: TGTGCCAGCAGCCCCCGAAACAATGAGCAGTTCTTC. Translation gives CASSPRNNEQFF. J is TRBJ2-1 and V is TRBV6-5; D not resolved. The CDR3 runs to 12 residues. Germline loops: CDR1 MNHEY, CDR2 SVGAGI. Trimming removed 6 bases at V and 5 bases at J, with 8 bases between.

The genes are TRBV11-3 and TRBJ2-1; 7 nucleotides agree with TRBD1. CDR1 SGHNT and CDR2 YENEEA come from the germline V gene. The CDR3 contains 16 residues. The V gene end was trimmed by 5 bases and the J gene end by 3 bases; junction bases not matched to a gene: 10. The CDR3 protein is CASSPRRDRFYNEQFF. The CDR3 DNA reads TGTGCCAGCAGCCCACGACGGGACAGATTCTACAATGAGCAGTTCTTC.

The J gene is TRBJ2-2, the V gene TRBV5-6; TRBD1 matches 11 bases. Trimming removed 2 bases from V and 4 bases from J; junction bases left unmatched: 4. The CDR3 is 16 amino acids. Germline V gene data show CDR1 as SGHDT and CDR2 as YYEEEE. The chain's CDR3 is CASSFRTGGGTGELFF. In nucleotides, the CDR3 is TGTGCCAGCAGCTTCCGGACAGGGGGCGGCACCGGGGAGCTGTTTTTT.

The rearrangement links TRBV30 to TRBJ1-2, with D unclear. This CDR3 has 14 residues. CDR1 and CDR2 (germline): GTSNPN, SVGIG (reference sequence). Trimming stripped 4 bases from V and 4 bases from J, with 16 bases between. DNA for the CDR3: TGTGCCTGGACTAGTTGGGGAGGACTCTATGGCTACACCTTC. Amino acids: CAWTSWGGLYGYTF. Filled out from reference TRBV30 and TRBJ1-2, the complete variable domain reads SQTIHQWPATLVQPVGSPLSLECTVEGTSNPNLYWYRQAAGRGLQLLFYSVGIGQISSEVPQNLSASRPQDRQFILSSKKLLLSDSGFYLCAWTSWGGLYGYTFGSGTRLTVV.

This chain links TRBV5-4 with TRBJ2-2, with D uncertain. V gave up 4 bases and J gave up 6 bases, with 13 bases separating them. Germline V gives CDR1 SGHNT, CDR2 YYREEE (reference sequence). The CDR3 extends over 14 amino acids. CDR3 protein: CASSAQIVSGELFF. The CDR3 DNA follows: TGTGCCAGCAGCGCCCAGATTGTGTCCGGGGAGCTGTTTTTT.

The gene calls are TRBV6-1 and TRBJ2-7, with D possibly TRBD2 on 6 matching bases. V was trimmed by 7 bases and J by 4 bases, leaving 14 bases between them. CDR1 MNHNS and CDR2 SASEGT come from the germline V gene. CDR3 length: 13 residues. The CDR3 nucleotides are TGTGCCAGCACCACGACTAGTGCGTACGAGCAGTACTTC. Its translation: CASTTTSAYEQYF.

The J gene is TRBJ2-1, the V gene TRBV9; 8 positions match TRBD2. The CDR3 consists of 15 residues. CDR1 and CDR2 (germline): SGDLS, YYNGEE. V was pared by 4 bases and J by 8 bases, with 11 bases of the junction left unmatched. DNA for the CDR3: TGTGCCAGCAGCACCGGTCAGCGGCGGGAGGATGAGCAGTTCTTC. Translated, it gives CASSTGQRREDEQFF.

The rearrangement uses TRBV19 and TRBJ2-1; D is unclear. The CDR3 length is 14 residues. Between the trimmed V and J ends, which lost 5 bases and 2 bases, there was a span of 10 bases. From germline, CDR1 is LNHDA and CDR2 SQIVND (reference sequence). The CDR3 reads CASSVPPTYNEQFF. In nucleotides, the CDR3 is TGTGCCAGTAGTGTCCCCCCGACCTACAATGAGCAGTTCTTC.

V usage is TRBV30 and J usage is TRBJ2-1, with 13 bases identical to TRBD2. Germline-derived CDR1 and CDR2 are GTSNPN and SVGIG (reference sequence). This CDR3 region has 15 residues. V was pared by 1 base and J by 9 bases, with 6 bases of the junction left unmatched. The CDR3 protein is CAWSALAGGPSEQFF. CDR3 DNA: TGTGCCTGGAGTGCACTAGCGGGAGGGCCCAGTGAGCAGTTCTTC.